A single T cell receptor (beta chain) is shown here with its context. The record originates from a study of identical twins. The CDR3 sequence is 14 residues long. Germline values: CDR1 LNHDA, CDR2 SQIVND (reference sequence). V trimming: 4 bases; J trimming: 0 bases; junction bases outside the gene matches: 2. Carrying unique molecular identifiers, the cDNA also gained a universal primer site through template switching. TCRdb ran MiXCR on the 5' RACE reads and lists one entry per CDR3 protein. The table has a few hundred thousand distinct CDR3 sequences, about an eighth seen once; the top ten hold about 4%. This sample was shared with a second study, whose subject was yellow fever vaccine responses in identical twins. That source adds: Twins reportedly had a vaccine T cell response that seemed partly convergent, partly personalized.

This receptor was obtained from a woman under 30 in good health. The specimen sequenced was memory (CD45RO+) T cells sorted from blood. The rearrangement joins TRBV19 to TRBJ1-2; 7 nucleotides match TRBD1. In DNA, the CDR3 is TGTGCCAGTAGTACCGGACAGGCTAACTATGGCTACACCTTC. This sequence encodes CASSTGQANYGYTF. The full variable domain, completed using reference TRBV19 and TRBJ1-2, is DGGITQSPKYLFRKEGQNVTLSCEQNLNHDAMYWYRQDPGQGLRLIYYSQIVNDFQKGDIAEGYSVSREKKESFPLTVTSAQKNPTAFYLCASSTGQANYGYTFGSGTRLTVV.